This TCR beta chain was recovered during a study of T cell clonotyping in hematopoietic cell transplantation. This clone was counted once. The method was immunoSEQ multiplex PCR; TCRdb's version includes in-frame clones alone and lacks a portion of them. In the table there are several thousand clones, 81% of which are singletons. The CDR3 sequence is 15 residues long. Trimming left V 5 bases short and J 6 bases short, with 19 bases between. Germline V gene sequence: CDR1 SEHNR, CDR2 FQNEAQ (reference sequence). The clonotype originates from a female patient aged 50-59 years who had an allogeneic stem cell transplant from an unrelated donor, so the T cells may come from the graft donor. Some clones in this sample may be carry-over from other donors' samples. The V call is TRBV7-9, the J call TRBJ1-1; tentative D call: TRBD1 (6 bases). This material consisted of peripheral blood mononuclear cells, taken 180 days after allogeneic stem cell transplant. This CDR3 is CASSLHREGGPEAFF. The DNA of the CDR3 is TGTGCCAGCAGCCTACACAGGGAAGGTGGTCCTGAAGCTTTCTTT. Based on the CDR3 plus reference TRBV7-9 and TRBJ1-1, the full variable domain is DTGVSQNPRHKITKRGQNVTFRCDPISEHNRLYWYRQTLGQGPEFLTYFQNEAQLEKSRLLSDRFSAERPKGSFSTLEIQRTEQGDSAMYLCASSLHREGGPEAFFGQGTRLTVV.